What follows are 8 T cell receptor beta chains derived from one specimen sequenced in a study of cytomegalovirus exposure and HLA in healthy donors. Use of 60 Vbeta and 13 Jbeta primers characterized the PCR. Generated by immunoSEQ multiplex PCR, the TCRdb table keeps only in-frame clones and is missing some. The repertoire holds more than 85,000 clones, with approximately 86% as singletons. Sequencing used PBMCs. These receptors originate from a man aged 18 to 30 in good health and CMV-seronegative.

J is TRBJ2-5 and V is TRBV6-5; 9 positions agree with TRBD1. Trimming removed 4 bases from V and 4 bases from J; junction bases left unmatched: 4. This CDR3 region has 14 residues. Germline V gene sequence: CDR1 MNHEY, CDR2 SVGAGI. CDR3: CASSWTGVGETQYF. The CDR3 nucleotides read TGTGCCAGCAGTTGGACAGGGGTCGGAGAGACCCAGTACTTC.

The chain has TRBV7-2 and TRBJ2-1, with 9 bases matching TRBD2. Germline V lookup: CDR1 SGHTA, CDR2 FQGNSA. This CDR3 is built from 13 residues. The ends lost 5 bases at V and 10 bases at J; junction bases unmatched: 6. The CDR3 region is CASSQRTSGEQFF. CDR3 nucleotide sequence: TGTGCCAGCAGCCAGCGAACTAGCGGGGAGCAGTTCTTC. Looking up the rest from reference TRBV7-2 and TRBJ2-1 gives the full variable domain: GAGVSQSPSNKVTEKGKDVELRCDPISGHTALYWYRQSLGQGLEFLIYFQGNSAPDKSGLPSDRFSAERTGGSVSTLTIQRTQQEDSAVYLCASSQRTSGEQFFGPGTRLTVL.

J is TRBJ2-7 and V is TRBV23-1, with D possibly matching TRBD2 (6 bases). TRBV23-1 is identified as an open reading frame with a role that is uncertain. The CDR3 has 21 residues. V was clipped by 7 bases and J by 3 bases, with 37 bases between them. CDR3 sequence (DNA): TGCGCCAGCACACATCCCCTCCCCCTGGCAGGGAATATAGCGGCCCACTACGAGCAGTACTTC. Its protein is CASTHPLPLAGNIAAHYEQYF.

This clone was detected ten times or more. The chain employs TRBV7-9 and TRBJ2-2; D is perhaps TRBD1 (6 bases). This CDR3 is 15 amino acids long. Germline V gene data show CDR1 as SEHNR and CDR2 as FQNEAQ (reference sequence). V shed 6 bases and J shed 0 bases, with 11 bases lying between them. CDR3 residues: CASSSGQSNTGELFF. CDR3 bases: TGTGCCAGCAGTTCTGGACAGTCGAACACCGGGGAGCTGTTTTTT.

The chain uses TRBV7-8 and TRBJ1-1; TRBD1 might be the D (5 bases). The germline CDR1 and CDR2 sequences are SGHVS and FQNEAQ. This CDR3 is built from 15 residues. V was trimmed by 5 bases and J by 3 bases, leaving 16 bases between them. Here the CDR3 reads CASSHPEGPDTEAFF. DNA for the CDR3: TGTGCCAGCAGCCACCCGGAGGGGCCGGACACTGAAGCTTTCTTT.

The chain is built from TRBV7-9 and TRBJ1-1; 7 nucleotides match TRBD1. Germline V gene lookup returns CDR1 SEHNR and CDR2 FQNEAQ (reference sequence). CDR3 length equals 14 residues. The J segment lost 3 bases and the V segment lost 4 bases, leaving 5 bases of the junction unmatched. CDR3 sequence reads: CASSSGQKDTEAFF. DNA of the CDR3: TGTGCCAGCAGCTCGGGACAGAAAGACACTGAAGCTTTCTTT.

The chain links TRBV6-1 to TRBJ2-7; 7 bases map to TRBD1. J lost 4 bases, V lost 6 bases, and 9 bases had no gene match. The CDR3 consists of 14 residues. Looked up from germline, CDR1 is MNHNS and CDR2 is SASEGT. The CDR3 region is CASRTGTVRYEQYF. The CDR3 DNA sequence: TGTGCCAGCAGGACCGGGACAGTGAGATACGAGCAGTACTTC.

The chain links TRBV6-5 to TRBJ2-3, with 8 positions matching TRBD2. J lost 2 bases, V lost 5 bases, and 6 bases had no gene match. The CDR3 is made up of 15 amino acids. CDR1 is MNHEY, CDR2 SVGAGI, per germline. As DNA, the CDR3 is TGTGCCAGCAGTCGCTCAGCGGGAGACACAGATACGCAGTATTTT. It encodes CASSRSAGDTDTQYF.